In its sample, the clone carrying this TCR beta chain was seen once. The sample is drawn from a study of blood T cell repertoires in COVID-19. Study-level information: T cells, B-cell-depleted T cells, or PBMCs provided the cDNA or gDNA that served as material.

Using immunoSEQ multiplex PCR, the repertoire was profiled, and TCRdb retains in-frame clones only, with some absent. The sample has tens of thousands of clones, roughly 85% seen once. Germline CDR1 SGDLS, CDR2 YYNGEE. V lost 0 bases, J lost 5 bases, and 11 bases lay in between. This CDR3 has 14 amino acids. The V and J genes are TRBV9 and TRBJ1-2; possibly TRBD1 for D (5 bases). Sequenced: peripheral blood. The TCR comes from a man older than 75 with active COVID-19. CDR3 region: CASSVAGDGYGYTF. Here the CDR3 DNA reads TGTGCCAGCAGCGTAGCGGGGGACGGATATGGCTACACCTTC.